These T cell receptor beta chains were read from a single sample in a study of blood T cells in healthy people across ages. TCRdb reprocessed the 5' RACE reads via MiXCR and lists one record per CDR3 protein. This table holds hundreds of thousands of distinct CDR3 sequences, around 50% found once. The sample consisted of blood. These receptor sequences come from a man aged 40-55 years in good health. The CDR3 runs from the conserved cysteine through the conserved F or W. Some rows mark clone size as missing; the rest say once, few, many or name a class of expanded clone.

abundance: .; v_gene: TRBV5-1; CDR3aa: CASSLEGRGGGYTF
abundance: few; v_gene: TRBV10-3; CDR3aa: CAISLGETGTDTQYF
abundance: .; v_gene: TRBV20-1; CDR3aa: CSAERTSGNQYGTQYF
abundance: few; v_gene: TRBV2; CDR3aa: CARGRPNQETQYF
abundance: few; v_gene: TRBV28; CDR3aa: CAWGQGTGNIQYF
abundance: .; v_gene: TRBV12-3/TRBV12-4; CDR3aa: CASSSGTSGRDEQFF
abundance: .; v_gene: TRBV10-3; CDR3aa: CAISVAGGGSYNEQFF
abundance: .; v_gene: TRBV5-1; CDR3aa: CASSLRALNTEAFF
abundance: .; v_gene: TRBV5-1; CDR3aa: CASSLVRTGGYNEQFF
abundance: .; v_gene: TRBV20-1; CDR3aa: CSARESVRARNEQFF
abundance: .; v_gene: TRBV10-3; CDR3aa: CAIGGIDRQKIYEQYF
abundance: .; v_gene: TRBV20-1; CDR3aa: CSVRTKTYEQYF
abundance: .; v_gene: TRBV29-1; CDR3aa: CSGYPPESTDTQYF
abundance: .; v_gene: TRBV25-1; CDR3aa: CASSIQGFAEAFF
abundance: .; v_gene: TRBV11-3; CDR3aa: CASSLSLTGLANEQFF
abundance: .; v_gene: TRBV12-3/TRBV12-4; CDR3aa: CASSLIRGQANTEAFF
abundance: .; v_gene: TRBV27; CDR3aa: CASSPGTGIRSPLHF
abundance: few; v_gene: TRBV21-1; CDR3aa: CASSKTAIYQETQYF
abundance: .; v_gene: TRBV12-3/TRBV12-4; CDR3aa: CASRGRGTGGEDTQYF
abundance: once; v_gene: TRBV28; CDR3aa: CANSLRVPDTQYF
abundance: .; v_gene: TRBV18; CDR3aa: CASSPKGTFYNEQFF
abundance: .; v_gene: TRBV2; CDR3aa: CASSDGSGRVGQYF
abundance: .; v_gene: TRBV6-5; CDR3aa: CASRNDRGQETQYF
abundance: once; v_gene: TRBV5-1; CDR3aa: CASSLEVGASYEQYF
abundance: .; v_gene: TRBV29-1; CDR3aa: CSVGEMAAETQYF
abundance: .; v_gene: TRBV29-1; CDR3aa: CSVSIAGAGGNTIYF
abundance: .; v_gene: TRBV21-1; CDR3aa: CASSSPRDSPYEQYF
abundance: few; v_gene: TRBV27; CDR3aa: CASSLSWRQGIREQYF
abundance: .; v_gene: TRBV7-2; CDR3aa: CASSLPGQIYGYTF
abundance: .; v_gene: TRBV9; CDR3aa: CRPEPGGFNEQYF
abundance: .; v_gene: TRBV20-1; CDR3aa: CSARDHGGSTGSNYGYTF
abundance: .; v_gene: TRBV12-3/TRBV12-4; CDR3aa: CASSPQNRDWQPQHF
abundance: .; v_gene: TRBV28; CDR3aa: CATGDEQFF
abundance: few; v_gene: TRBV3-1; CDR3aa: CASSHQGGGTDTQYF
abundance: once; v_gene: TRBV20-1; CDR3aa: CSAEPGTSGRGTDTQYF
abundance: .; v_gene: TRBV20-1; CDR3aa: CSASIPSVHTEAFF
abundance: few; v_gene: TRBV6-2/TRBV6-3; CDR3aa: CASSSQDSPEQYF
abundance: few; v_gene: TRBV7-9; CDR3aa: CASSVGTGGFNGYTF
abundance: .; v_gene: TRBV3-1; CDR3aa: CASSQDRGQGYTF
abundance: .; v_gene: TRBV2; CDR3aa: CARGLAGAGANVLTF
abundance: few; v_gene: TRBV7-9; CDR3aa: CASSWEGEQYF
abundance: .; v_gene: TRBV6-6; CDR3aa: CASSFEGGTYEQYF
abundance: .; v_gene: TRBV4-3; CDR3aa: CASSQGTGAVYEQYF
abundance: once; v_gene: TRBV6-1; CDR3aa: CASSLKSGSRSYNEQYF
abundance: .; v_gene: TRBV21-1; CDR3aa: CASSILRGGYSGANVLTF
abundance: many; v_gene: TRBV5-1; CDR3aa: CASSLTPTDTQYF
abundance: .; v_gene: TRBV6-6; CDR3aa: CASSSPAQRGGPDTQYF
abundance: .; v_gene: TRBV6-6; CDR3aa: CASSPPRRGWDQETQYF
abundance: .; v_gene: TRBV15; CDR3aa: CATSRDVRGYGYTF
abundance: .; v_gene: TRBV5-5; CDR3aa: CASSSHRQSSYEQYF
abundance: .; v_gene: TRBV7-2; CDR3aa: CASSLGGDLGYGYTF
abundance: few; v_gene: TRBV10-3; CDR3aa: CAISEVVLLSGGVYVGYTF
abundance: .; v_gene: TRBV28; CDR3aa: CASSLRGYGTQYF